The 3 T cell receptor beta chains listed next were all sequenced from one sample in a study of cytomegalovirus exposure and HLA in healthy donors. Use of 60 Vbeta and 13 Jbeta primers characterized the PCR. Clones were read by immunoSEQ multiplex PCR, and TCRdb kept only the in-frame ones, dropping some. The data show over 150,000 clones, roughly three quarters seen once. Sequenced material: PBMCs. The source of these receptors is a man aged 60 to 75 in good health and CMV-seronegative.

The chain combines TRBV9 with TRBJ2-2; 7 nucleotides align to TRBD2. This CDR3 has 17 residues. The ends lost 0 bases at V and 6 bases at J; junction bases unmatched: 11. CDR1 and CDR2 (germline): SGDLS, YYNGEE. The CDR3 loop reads CASSVDGWEGTSGELFF. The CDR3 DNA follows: TGTGCCAGCAGCGTAGATGGGTGGGAGGGCACGTCCGGGGAGCTGTTTTTT. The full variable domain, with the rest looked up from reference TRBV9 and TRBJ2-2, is DSGVTQTPKHLITATGQRVTLRCSPRSGDLSVYWYQQSLDQGLQFLIQYYNGEERAKGNILERFSAQQFPDLHSELNLSSLELGDSALYFCASSVDGWEGTSGELFFGEGSRLTVL.

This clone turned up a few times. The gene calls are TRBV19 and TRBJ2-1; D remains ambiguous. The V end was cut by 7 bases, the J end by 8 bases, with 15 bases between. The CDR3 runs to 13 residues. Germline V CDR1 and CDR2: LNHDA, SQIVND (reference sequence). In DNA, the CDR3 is TGTGCCAGTATGGGCCAGCCGTGGGATGAGCAGTTCTTC. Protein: CASMGQPWDEQFF.

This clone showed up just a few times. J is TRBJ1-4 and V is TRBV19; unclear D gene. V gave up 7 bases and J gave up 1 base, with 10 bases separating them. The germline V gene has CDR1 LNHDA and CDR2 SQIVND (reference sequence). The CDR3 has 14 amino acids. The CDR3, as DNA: TGTGCCAGTAAACGGGGTGGAACTAATGAAAAACTGTTTTTT. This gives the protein CASKRGGTNEKLFF.